A selection of T cell receptor beta chains follows, all from one sample in a study of human T cells and chemical hapten exposure. Using its own MiXCR run on the RACE reads, TCRdb lists one record per CDR3 protein. The repertoire includes a few hundred thousand distinct CDR3 sequences, roughly 8.9% of them detected once, and approximately 2.3% sits in the top ten. Sequenced here: whole blood, sampled in connection with sensitization to the hapten diphenylcyclopropenone (DPC). These receptor sequences come from a woman aged 40-49 years with alopecia areata. Some clones in this sample may be carry-over from other donors' samples. Both conserved end residues are part of each CDR3. The D gene is left open where the match is weak. Expanded clones get a size class; other rows say once, few or many, or leave the size out.

J	size	V	D	CDR3	DNA
TRBJ2-6	many	TRBV29-1	NA	CSVEVSGANVLTF	TGCAGCGTTGAGGTCTCTGGGGCCAACGTCCTGACTTTC
TRBJ2-5	many	TRBV28	NA	CASSSSSLETQYF	TGTGCCAGCAGTTCCTCCTCCCTGGAGACCCAGTACTTC
TRBJ1-1	NA	TRBV7-9	NA	CASSLTGTGSTEAFF	TGTGCCAGCAGCTTAACCGGGACTGGAAGCACTGAAGCTTTCTTT
TRBJ1-1	NA	TRBV5-1	TRBD1	CASSPGTALTLNTEAFF	TGCGCCAGCAGCCCAGGGACAGCCCTAACTCTGAACACTGAAGCTTTCTTT
TRBJ2-1	few	TRBV29-1	TRBD2	CSVRSSGSSGEQFF	TGCAGCGTTCGGTCTAGCGGGAGCTCCGGTGAGCAGTTCTTC
TRBJ2-7	NA	TRBV2	NA	CASSDAGPGEQYF	TGTGCCAGCAGTGACGCAGGCCCGGGAGAGCAGTACTTC
TRBJ1-5	many	TRBV9	NA	CASSVTDIGYQPQHF	TGTGCCAGCAGCGTCACGGACATCGGGTATCAGCCCCAGCATTTT
TRBJ2-6	NA	TRBV29-1	NA	CSVEAQGGSGANVLTF	TGCAGCGTTGAAGCCCAGGGGGGCTCTGGGGCCAACGTCCTGACTTTC
TRBJ2-2	few	TRBV18	TRBD1	CASSPPIGQGYTGELFF	TGTGCCAGCTCACCCCCCATCGGACAGGGGTACACCGGGGAGCTGTTTTTT
TRBJ2-3	NA	TRBV11-1	TRBD2	CAGRTTSGRPDTQYF	TGTGCCGGCAGAACGACTAGCGGGAGACCAGATACGCAGTATTTT
TRBJ1-6	NA	TRBV7-8	NA	CASSLAALANSPLHF	TGTGCCAGCAGCTTAGCGGCCTTGGCGAATTCACCCCTCCACTTT
TRBJ2-3	NA	TRBV20-1	TRBD1	CSALSDRGTDTQYF	TGCAGTGCTCTATCGGACAGGGGCACAGATACGCAGTATTTT
TRBJ2-5	NA	TRBV12-3/TRBV12-4	NA	CASSFGRVETQYF	TGTGCCAGCAGTTTCGGCAGGGTTGAGACCCAGTACTTC